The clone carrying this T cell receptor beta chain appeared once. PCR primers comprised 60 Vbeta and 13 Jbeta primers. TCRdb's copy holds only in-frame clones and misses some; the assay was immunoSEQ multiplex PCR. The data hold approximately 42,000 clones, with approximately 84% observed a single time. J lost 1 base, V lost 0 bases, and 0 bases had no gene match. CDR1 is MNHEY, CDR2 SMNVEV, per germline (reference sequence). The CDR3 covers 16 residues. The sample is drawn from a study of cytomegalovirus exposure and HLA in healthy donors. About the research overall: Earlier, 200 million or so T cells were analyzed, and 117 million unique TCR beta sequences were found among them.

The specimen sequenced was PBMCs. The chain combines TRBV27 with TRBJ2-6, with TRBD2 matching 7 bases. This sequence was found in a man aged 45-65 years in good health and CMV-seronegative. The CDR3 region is CASSLSGGSGANVLTF. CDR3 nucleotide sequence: TGTGCCAGCAGTTTATCGGGGGGGTCTGGGGCCAACGTCCTGACTTTC.